This TCR beta chain comes out of a study of cytomegalovirus exposure and HLA in healthy donors. This CDR3 is built from 18 residues. Per germline, CDR1 SGHTA and CDR2 FQGNSA. After removal of 2 bases from V and 2 bases from J, the junction contained 11 bases not matched to a gene. The PCR ran on 60 Vbeta and 13 Jbeta primers. Assay: immunoSEQ multiplex PCR; the TCRdb copy retains only in-frame clones and omits some. This sample yields under 150,000 clones, of which around 70% are seen a single time; 2% to 2.5% belongs to the top ten. The chain combines TRBV7-2 with TRBJ2-2; 7 bases align to TRBD1. The sample taken for sequencing was PBMCs. The origin of this receptor is a man aged 35-49 years in good health and CMV-seronegative. CDR3 in amino acids: CASSLPKQGRYNTGELFF. As DNA, the CDR3 is TGTGCCAGCAGCTTACCGAAACAGGGGCGGTATAACACCGGGGAGCTGTTTTTT.